This entry concerns a single T cell receptor beta chain. Unique molecular identifiers were incorporated into the prepared TCRbeta library. In TCRdb, the PCR reads were re-called with MiXCR into one record per CDR3 protein. Of approximately 400,000 distinct CDR3 sequences listed, roughly 11% are singletons. This record belongs to a study of T-cell reconstitution after alpha-beta-depleted transplantation in children. Germline V gene sequence: CDR1 MGHRA, CDR2 YSYEKL. CDR3 length equals 16 residues. Trimming cost V 0 bases and J 5 bases; bases outside gene matches: 3. The V call is TRBV4-1, the J call TRBJ2-2; 10 nucleotides line up with TRBD1. The sequencing used PBMCs from the stem cell graft donor, collected from the stem cell graft. This TCR was sampled from a human donor who donated a stem cell graft to a child with acute myeloid leukemia. Here the CDR3 DNA reads TGCGCCAGCAGCCAAGAGGGACAGGGGCTTACCGGGGAGCTGTTTTTT. This encodes CASSQEGQGLTGELFF.